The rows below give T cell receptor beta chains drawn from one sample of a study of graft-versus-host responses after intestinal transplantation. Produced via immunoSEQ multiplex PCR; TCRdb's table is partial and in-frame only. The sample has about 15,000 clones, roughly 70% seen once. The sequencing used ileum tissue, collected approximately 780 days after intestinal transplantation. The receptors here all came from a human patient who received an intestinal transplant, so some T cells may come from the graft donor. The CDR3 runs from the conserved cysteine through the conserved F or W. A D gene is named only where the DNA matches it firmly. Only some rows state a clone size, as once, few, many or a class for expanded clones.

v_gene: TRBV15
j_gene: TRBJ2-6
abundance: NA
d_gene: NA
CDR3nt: TGTGCCACCAGCAGGGACAACTCTGGGGCCAACGTCCTGACTTTC
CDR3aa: CATSRDNSGANVLTF

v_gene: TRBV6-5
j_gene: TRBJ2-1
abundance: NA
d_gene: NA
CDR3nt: TGTGCCAGCAGTTCAACCGGGGGATACAATGAGCAGTTCTTC
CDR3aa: CASSSTGGYNEQFF

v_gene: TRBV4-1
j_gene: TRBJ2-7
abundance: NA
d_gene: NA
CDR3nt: TGCGCCAGCAGCCAAGATTGGGCAAGGAGCTACTCCTACGAGCAGTACTTC
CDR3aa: CASSQDWARSYSYEQYF

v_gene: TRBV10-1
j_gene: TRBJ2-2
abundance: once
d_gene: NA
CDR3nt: TGCGCCAGCAGTGAGCGGCAGGGGGAGCTGTTTTTT
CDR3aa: CASSERQGELFF

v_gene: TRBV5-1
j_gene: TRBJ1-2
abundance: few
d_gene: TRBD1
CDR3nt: TGCGCCAGCAGCGATGGCCGGACAGGGGGCCTCTATGGCTACACCTTC
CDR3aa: CASSDGRTGGLYGYTF

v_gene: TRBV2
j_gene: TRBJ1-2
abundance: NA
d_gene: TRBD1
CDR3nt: TGTGCCAGCCGGGACAGTTTTTATGGCTACACCTTC
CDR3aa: CASRDSFYGYTF

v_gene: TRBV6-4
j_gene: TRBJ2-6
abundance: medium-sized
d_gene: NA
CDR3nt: TGTGCCAGCAGTGAGGGGGCTGGGGCCAACGTCCTGACTTTC
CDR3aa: CASSEGAGANVLTF

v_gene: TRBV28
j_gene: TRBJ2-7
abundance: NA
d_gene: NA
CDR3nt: TGTGCCAGCAGTTTTTTGCAGTCCTACGAGCAGTACTTC
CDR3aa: CASSFLQSYEQYF

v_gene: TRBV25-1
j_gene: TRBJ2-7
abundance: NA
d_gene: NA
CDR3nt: TGTGCCAGCAGTGAAACGGGCCCCTACGAGCAGTACTTC
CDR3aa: CASSETGPYEQYF

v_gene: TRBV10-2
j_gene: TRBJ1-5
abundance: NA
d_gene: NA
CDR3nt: TGCGCCAGCAGCCTTTCCCAGATCCAGCCCCAGCATTTT
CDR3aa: CASSLSQIQPQHF

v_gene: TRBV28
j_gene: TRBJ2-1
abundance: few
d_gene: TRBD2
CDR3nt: TGTGCCAGCAGTCCCCCCCGAATAGCGGGTAGCTCCTACAATGAGCAGTTCTTC
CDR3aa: CASSPPRIAGSSYNEQFF

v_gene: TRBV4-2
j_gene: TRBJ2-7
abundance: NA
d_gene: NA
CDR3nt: TGTGCCAGCAGCCAAGGGTCTCGTCTGGGGCAGTATCACTACGAGCAGTACTTC
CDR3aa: CASSQGSRLGQYHYEQYF

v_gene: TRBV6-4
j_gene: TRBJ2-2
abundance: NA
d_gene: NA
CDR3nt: TGTGCCAGCTACGAAATGGGAGGCCCCGGGGAGCTGTTTTTT
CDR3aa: CASYEMGGPGELFF

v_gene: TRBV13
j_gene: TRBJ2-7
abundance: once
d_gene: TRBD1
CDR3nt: TGTGCCAGCAGCTTAGCTGGGACAGGGATAACCTACGAGCAGTACTTC
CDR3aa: CASSLAGTGITYEQYF

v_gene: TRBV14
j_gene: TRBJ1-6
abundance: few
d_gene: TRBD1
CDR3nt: TGTGCCAGCAGCCAAGCGACAGGGTCCAATTCACCCCTCCACTTT
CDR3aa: CASSQATGSNSPLHF

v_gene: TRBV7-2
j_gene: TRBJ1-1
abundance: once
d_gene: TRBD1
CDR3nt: TGTGCCAGCAGCTTACCCGACAGGGGTGAAGCTTTCTTT
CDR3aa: CASSLPDRGEAFF